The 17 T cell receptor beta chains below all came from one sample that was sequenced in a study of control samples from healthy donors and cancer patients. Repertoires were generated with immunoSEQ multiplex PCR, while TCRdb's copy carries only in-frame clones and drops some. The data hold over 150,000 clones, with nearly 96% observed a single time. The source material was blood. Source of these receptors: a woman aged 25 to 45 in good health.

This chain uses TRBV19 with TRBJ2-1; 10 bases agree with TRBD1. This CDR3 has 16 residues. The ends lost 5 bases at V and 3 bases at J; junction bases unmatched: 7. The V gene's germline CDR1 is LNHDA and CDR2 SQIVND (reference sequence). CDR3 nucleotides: TGTGCCAGTAGTCCAGGGCGGACAGGGGGCTACAATGAGCAGTTCTTC. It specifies CASSPGRTGGYNEQFF. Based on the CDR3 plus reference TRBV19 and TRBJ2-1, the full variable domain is DGGITQSPKYLFRKEGQNVTLSCEQNLNHDAMYWYRQDPGQGLRLIYYSQIVNDFQKGDIAEGYSVSREKKESFPLTVTSAQKNPTAFYLCASSPGRTGGYNEQFFGPGTRLTVL.

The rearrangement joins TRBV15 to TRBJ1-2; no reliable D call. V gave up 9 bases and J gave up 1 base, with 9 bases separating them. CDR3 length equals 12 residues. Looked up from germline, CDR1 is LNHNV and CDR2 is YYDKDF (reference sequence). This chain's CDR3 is CATSSGNYGYTF. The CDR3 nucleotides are TGTGCCACTTCCAGTGGTAACTATGGCTACACCTTC.

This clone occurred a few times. This chain's CDR3 is CASSLVGSYNEQFF. In DNA form, the CDR3 reads TGTGCCAGCAGTTTAGTGGGCTCCTACAATGAGCAGTTCTTC. The chain joins TRBV6-2 or TRBV6-3 to TRBJ2-1; no firm D call. The CDR3 covers 14 residues. Germline CDR1 reads MNHEY; CDR2 reads SVGEGT. V lost 4 bases and J lost 0, with 7 bases in between.

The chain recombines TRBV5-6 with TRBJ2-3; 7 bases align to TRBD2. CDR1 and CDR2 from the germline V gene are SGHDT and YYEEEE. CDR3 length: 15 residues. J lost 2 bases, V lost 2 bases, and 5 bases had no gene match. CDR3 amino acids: CASSLQRGYTDTQYF. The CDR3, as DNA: TGTGCCAGCAGCTTACAGCGGGGCTACACAGATACGCAGTATTTT.

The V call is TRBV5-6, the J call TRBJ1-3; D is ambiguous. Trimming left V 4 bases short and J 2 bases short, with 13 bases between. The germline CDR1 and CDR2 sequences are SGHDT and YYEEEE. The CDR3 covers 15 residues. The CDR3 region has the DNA TGTGCCAGCAGCCTGGAACGGGTTCCTGGAAACACCATATATTTT. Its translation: CASSLERVPGNTIYF.

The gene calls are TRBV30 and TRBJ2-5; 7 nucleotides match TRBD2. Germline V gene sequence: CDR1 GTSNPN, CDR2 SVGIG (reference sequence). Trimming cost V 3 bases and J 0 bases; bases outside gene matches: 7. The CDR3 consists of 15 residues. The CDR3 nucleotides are TGTGCCTGGAGGGAGGGACTACCGTACCAAGAGACCCAGTACTTC. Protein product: CAWREGLPYQETQYF.

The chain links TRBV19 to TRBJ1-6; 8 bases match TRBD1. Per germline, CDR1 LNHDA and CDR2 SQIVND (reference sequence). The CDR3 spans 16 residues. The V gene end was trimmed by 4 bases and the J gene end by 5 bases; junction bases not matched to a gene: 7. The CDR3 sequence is CASSTGTGANNSPLHF. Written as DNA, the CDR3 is TGTGCCAGTAGTACCGGGACAGGCGCGAATAATTCACCCCTCCACTTT. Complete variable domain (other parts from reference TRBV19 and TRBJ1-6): DGGITQSPKYLFRKEGQNVTLSCEQNLNHDAMYWYRQDPGQGLRLIYYSQIVNDFQKGDIAEGYSVSREKKESFPLTVTSAQKNPTAFYLCASSTGTGANNSPLHFGNGTRLTVT.

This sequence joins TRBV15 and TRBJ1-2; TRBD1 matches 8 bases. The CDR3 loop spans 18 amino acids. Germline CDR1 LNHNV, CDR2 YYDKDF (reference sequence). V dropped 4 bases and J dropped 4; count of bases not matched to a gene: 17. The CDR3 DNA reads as TGTGCCACCAGCAAAAGGTGGGAAACAGGGGGAAATCGCTATGGCTACACCTTC. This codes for CATSKRWETGGNRYGYTF.

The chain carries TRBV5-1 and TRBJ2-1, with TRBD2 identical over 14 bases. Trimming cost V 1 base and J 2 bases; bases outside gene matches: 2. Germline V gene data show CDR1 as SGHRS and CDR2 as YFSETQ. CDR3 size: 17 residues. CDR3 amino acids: CASSLRLAGGAYNEQFF. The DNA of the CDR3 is TGCGCCAGCAGCTTGAGACTAGCGGGAGGGGCCTACAATGAGCAGTTCTTC.

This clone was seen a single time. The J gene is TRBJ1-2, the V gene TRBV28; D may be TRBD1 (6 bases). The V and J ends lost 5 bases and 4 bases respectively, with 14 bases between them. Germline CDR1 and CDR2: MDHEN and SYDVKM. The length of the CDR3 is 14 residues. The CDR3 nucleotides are TGTGCCAGCAGTAAAACAGGGAGTGCCTATGGCTACACCTTC. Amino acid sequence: CASSKTGSAYGYTF.

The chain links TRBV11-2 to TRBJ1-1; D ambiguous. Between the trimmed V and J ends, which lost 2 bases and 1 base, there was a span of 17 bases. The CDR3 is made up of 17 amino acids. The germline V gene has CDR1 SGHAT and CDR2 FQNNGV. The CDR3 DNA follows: TGTGCCAGCAGCTTAAGGGAATCCCCCAGTTCGAACACTGAAGCTTTCTTT. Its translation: CASSLRESPSSNTEAFF.

CDR3 region: CASSPTSGSRYEQYF. CDR3 sequence (DNA): TGTGCCAGCAGCCCCACTAGCGGGAGTCGGTACGAGCAGTACTTC. The rearrangement links TRBV7-6 to TRBJ2-7; 11 bases match TRBD2. CDR1 is SGHVS, CDR2 FNYEAQ, per germline. This CDR3 has 15 amino acids. V gave up 5 bases and J gave up 4 bases; unmatched junction bases: 7.

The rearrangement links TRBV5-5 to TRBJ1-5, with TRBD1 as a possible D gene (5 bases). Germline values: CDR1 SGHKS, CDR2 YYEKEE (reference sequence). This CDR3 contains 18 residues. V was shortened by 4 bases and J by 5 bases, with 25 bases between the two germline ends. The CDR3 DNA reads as TGTGCCAGCAGCGGCAGTGGTATAGTAGGTGTCAGGGATCAGCCCCAGCATTTT. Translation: CASSGSGIVGVRDQPQHF.

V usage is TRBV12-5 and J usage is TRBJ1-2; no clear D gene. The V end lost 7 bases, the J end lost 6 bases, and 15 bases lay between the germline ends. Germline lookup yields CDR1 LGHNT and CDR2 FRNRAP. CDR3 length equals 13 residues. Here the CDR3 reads CASALLASHGYTF. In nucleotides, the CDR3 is TGTGCTAGTGCCCTCTTAGCGTCTCATGGCTACACCTTC.

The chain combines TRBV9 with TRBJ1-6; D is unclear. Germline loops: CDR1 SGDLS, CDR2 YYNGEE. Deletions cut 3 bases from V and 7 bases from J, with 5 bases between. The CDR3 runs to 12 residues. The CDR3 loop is CASSGKNSPLHF. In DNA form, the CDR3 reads TGTGCCAGCAGCGGAAAGAATTCACCCCTCCACTTT.

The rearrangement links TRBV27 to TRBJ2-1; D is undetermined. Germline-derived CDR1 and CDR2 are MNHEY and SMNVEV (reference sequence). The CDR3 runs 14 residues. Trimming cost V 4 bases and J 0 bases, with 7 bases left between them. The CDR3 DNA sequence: TGTGCCAGCAGTTCCGTAGGCTCCTACAATGAGCAGTTCTTC. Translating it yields CASSSVGSYNEQFF.

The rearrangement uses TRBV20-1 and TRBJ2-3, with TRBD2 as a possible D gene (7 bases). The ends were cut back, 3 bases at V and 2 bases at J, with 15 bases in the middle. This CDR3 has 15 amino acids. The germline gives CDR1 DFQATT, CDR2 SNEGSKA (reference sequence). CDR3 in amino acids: CSASGGGDFTDTQYF. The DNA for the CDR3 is TGCAGTGCTAGTGGAGGGGGGGACTTCACAGATACGCAGTATTTT.